Shown below are 9 T cell receptor beta chains from a single sample sequenced in a study of Ad26.COV2.S vaccination and SARS-CoV-2 variants. Treatment: 19 received Ad26.COV2.S at low or high dose, single or two shots; about 5 received placebo; per-sample allocation not given. The investigators took samples on day 63 after the first vaccine or placebo injection. Using immunoSEQ multiplex PCR, the repertoire was profiled, and TCRdb retains in-frame clones only, with some absent. The table lists about 350,000 clones, approximately 86% of them singletons. The sample was peripheral blood, taken in a trial of Ad26.COV2.S vaccine versus placebo. The receptors stem from a person between 18 and 60 years old who received the Ad26.COV2.S COVID-19 vaccine or a placebo.

This clone was observed a single time. The gene calls are TRBV25-1 and TRBJ2-1; TRBD2 might be the D (5 bases). The V end was cut by 1 base, the J end by 2 bases, with 9 bases between. Germline V CDR1 and CDR2: MGHDK, SYGVNS. The CDR3 runs to 15 residues. CDR3 in DNA: TGTGCCAGCAGTGAATTGAGTAGCGCCTACAATGAGCAGTTCTTC. Its protein product is CASSELSSAYNEQFF.

For the CDR3, the DNA is TGTGCCAGTACCGGACAGGGACTAAATTCACCCCTCCACTTT. It specifies CASTGQGLNSPLHF. The rearrangement uses TRBV19 and TRBJ1-6; 8 nucleotides align to TRBD1. This CDR3 is 14 amino acids long. From germline, CDR1 is LNHDA and CDR2 SQIVND (reference sequence). Trimming cost V 7 bases and J 7 bases; bases outside gene matches: 6.

V is TRBV27 and J is TRBJ2-7, with D possibly TRBD2 on 6 matching bases. Per germline, CDR1 MNHEY and CDR2 SMNVEV (reference sequence). V dropped 6 bases and J dropped 0 bases, with 12 bases sitting between them. The CDR3 has 14 amino acids. The CDR3 region is CASSSHGGSYEQYF. In DNA form, the CDR3 reads TGTGCCAGCAGCTCTCACGGGGGCTCCTACGAGCAGTACTTC.

Of note for this clone: This sample includes further DNA sequences coding for the same CDR3. The J gene is TRBJ2-1, the V gene TRBV3-1 (or the pseudogene TRBV3-2); D possibly matches TRBD1 or TRBD2 (5 bases each). Trimming cost V 0 bases and J 7 bases, with 7 bases left between them. This CDR3 has 13 amino acids. CDR1 is LGHDT, CDR2 YNNKEL, per germline (reference sequence). The CDR3, as DNA: TGTGCCAGCAGCCAAGATTGGGGGAATGAGCAGTTCTTC. It specifies CASSQDWGNEQFF.

In regard to this clone: The sample contains more than one DNA sequence encoding this CDR3. This chain uses TRBV28 with TRBJ1-1; D ambiguous. Deletions cut 2 bases from V and 0 bases from J, with 7 bases between. Per germline, CDR1 MDHEN and CDR2 SYDVKM. This CDR3 is built from 14 residues. This chain's CDR3 is CASSLGQMNTEAFF. The CDR3, as DNA: TGTGCCAGCAGTTTAGGGCAGATGAACACTGAAGCTTTCTTT.

The rearrangement uses TRBV7-2 and TRBJ1-2, with D possibly TRBD1 on 5 matching bases. Germline CDR1 and CDR2: SGHTA and FQGNSA. Trimming removed 0 bases at V and 4 bases at J, with 15 bases between. This CDR3 spans 16 amino acids. CDR3: CASSLAQGHGTYGYTF. As DNA, the CDR3 is TGTGCCAGCAGCTTAGCGCAGGGCCACGGGACCTATGGCTACACCTTC.

This chain connects TRBV5-6 to TRBJ1-3, with TRBD1 as a possible D gene (5 bases). Germline-derived CDR1 and CDR2 are SGHDT and YYEEEE. This CDR3 comprises 14 residues. Between the trimmed V and J ends, which lost 3 bases and 5 bases, there was a span of 12 bases. CDR3 sequence: CASSSSGKRNTIYF. Written as DNA, the CDR3 is TGTGCCAGCAGCTCTTCAGGGAAGAGAAACACCATATATTTT.

The chain joins TRBV28 to TRBJ2-3; D is ambiguous. Germline CDR1 and CDR2: MDHEN and SYDVKM. The CDR3 runs to 15 residues. Trimming removed 2 bases at V and 2 bases at J, with 11 bases between. DNA for the CDR3: TGTGCCAGCAGTTTACCTCCGGCGCTCACAGATACGCAGTATTTT. Translation: CASSLPPALTDTQYF.

The chain's CDR3 is CASSPHSDRANGEKLFF. CDR3 nucleotide sequence: TGTGCCAGCAGCCCGCACTCCGACAGGGCCAACGGGGAAAAACTGTTTTTT. The rearrangement joins TRBV4-2 to TRBJ1-4; 7 nucleotides match TRBD1. Germline CDR1 and CDR2: LGHNA and YNFKEQ. The CDR3 length is 17 residues. The J segment lost 8 bases and the V segment lost 4 bases, leaving 16 bases of the junction unmatched.